The 23 T cell receptor beta chains presented below share a single source sample, sequenced in a study of CD8 T cells in Susac syndrome. It was with random hexamers that about 0.45 to 1 ug RNA was reverse transcribed. Each CDR3 protein gets one entry after TCRdb re-called the immunoSEQ multiplex PCR reads with MiXCR. The sample carries more than 55,000 distinct CDR3 sequences, 85% to 95% recorded once. Sample: CD8+ T cells from PBMCs. These TCRs come from a human donor in good health.

A single count supports this clonotype. This chain uses TRBV7-6 with TRBJ2-1, with 7 bases fitting TRBD2. The trim removed 0 bases at V and 10 bases at J, leaving 12 bases unmatched. CDR3 length equals 16 residues. The germline CDR1 and CDR2 sequences are SGHVS and FNYEAQ. DNA of the CDR3: TGTGCCAGCAGCTTAGCGCAGGAGCGGGGTGGAGAAGAGCAGTTCTTC. This encodes CASSLAQERGGEEQFF.

V is TRBV13 and J is TRBJ2-1; D call uncertain. V was pared by 3 bases and J by 7 bases, with 7 bases between. The CDR3 runs 12 residues. The germline V gene has CDR1 PRHDT and CDR2 FYEKMQ (reference sequence). CDR3 protein: CASSFMKNEQFF. The CDR3 nucleotides read TGTGCCAGCAGCTTTATGAAAAATGAGCAGTTCTTC.

The chain uses TRBV10-2 and TRBJ2-7; D is unresolved. Germline V lookup: CDR1 WSHSY, CDR2 SAAADI. The CDR3 is 14 amino acids. V lost 3 bases to trimming and J lost 1 base, with 10 bases between them. CDR3 residues: CASSDPLRSYEQYV. CDR3 nucleotide sequence: TGCGCCAGCAGTGACCCCCTAAGGTCCTACGAGCAGTACGTC.

The CDR3 is CATGGDIGETQYF. DNA for the CDR3: TGTGCCACCGGGGGCGACATCGGGGAGACCCAGTACTTC. J is TRBJ2-5 and V is TRBV24-1, with D tentatively TRBD1 (6 bases). Trimming stripped 9 bases from V and 5 bases from J, with 15 bases between. CDR3 length equals 13 residues. The V gene's germline CDR1 is KGHDR and CDR2 SFDVKD.

V and J are TRBV10-3 and TRBJ2-3; D is ambiguous. Germline assignment: CDR1 ENHRY and CDR2 SYGVKD. The V end lost 5 bases, the J end lost 0 bases, and 12 bases lay between the germline ends. This CDR3 contains 15 residues. CDR3 bases: TGTGCCATCAGTCTCACCAGCGCGAGCACAGATACGCAGTATTTT. Translation: CAISLTSASTDTQYF.

This clonotype was detected a few times. The chain employs TRBV9 and TRBJ1-1; 8 bases are a match to TRBD1. Germline V gene data show CDR1 as SGDLS and CDR2 as YYNGEE. CDR3 length: 12 residues. Germline trimming cut 7 bases from V and 5 bases from J; bases unmatched to any gene: 4. The CDR3 protein is CASQGARTEAFF. CDR3 DNA sequence: TGTGCCAGCCAGGGGGCGAGGACTGAAGCTTTCTTT.

The chain links TRBV6-1 to TRBJ2-7; D call uncertain. V was shortened by 6 bases and J by 3 bases, with 12 bases between the two germline ends. CDR1 and CDR2 (germline): MNHNS, SASEGT. The CDR3 runs 13 residues. This CDR3 is CASRGSGDYEQYV. DNA for the CDR3: TGTGCCAGCAGGGGTAGTGGGGACTACGAGCAGTACGTC.

The CDR3 reads CAIHPRDRPYEQYV. The CDR3 bases are TGTGCCATACATCCCCGGGACAGGCCCTACGAGCAGTACGTC. The chain is built from TRBV7-9 and TRBJ2-7; TRBD1 agrees at 8 bases. This CDR3 has 14 residues. The V segment lost 10 bases and the J segment 2 bases; nucleotides outside the gene matches: 10. Germline lookup yields CDR1 SEHNR and CDR2 FQNEAQ (reference sequence).

The chain recombines TRBV20-1 with TRBJ2-7, with D tentatively TRBD2 (6 bases). The ends were cut back, 6 bases at V and 1 base at J, with 13 bases in the middle. Germline lookup yields CDR1 DFQATT and CDR2 SNEGSKA (reference sequence). The CDR3 runs to 13 residues. CDR3 sequence reads: CSAWIAASYEQYV. CDR3 bases: TGCAGTGCGTGGATAGCGGCGTCCTACGAGCAGTACGTC.

This clonotype was detected only a few times. The chain is built from TRBV5-1 and TRBJ2-5, with D unclear. Trimming removed 0 bases from V and 3 bases from J, with 6 bases in between. The V gene's germline CDR1 is SGHRS and CDR2 YFSETQ. This CDR3 has 13 amino acids. DNA for the CDR3: TGCGCCAGCAGCTTGGTCCCAGAAGAGACCCAGTACTTC. This encodes CASSLVPEETQYF.

This chain connects TRBV7-3 to TRBJ2-3, with D hard to call. CDR3 length: 12 residues. The germline V gene encodes CDR1 SGHTA and CDR2 FQGTGA. Trimming took 5 bases from V and 6 from J, leaving 9 bases between them. The CDR3 here is CASSEEVDTQYF. CDR3 bases: TGTGCCAGCAGCGAAGAAGTGGATACGCAGTATTTT.

The chain combines TRBV7-9 with TRBJ2-5; TRBD2 agrees at 11 bases. The V and J ends lost 6 bases and 3 bases, in that order; junction bases with no gene match: 6. The CDR3 sequence is 15 residues long. Germline lookup yields CDR1 SEHNR and CDR2 FQNEAQ (reference sequence). The CDR3 nucleotides read TGTGCCAGCAGTTTACCGGGACTAGCGGAAGAGACCCAGTACTTC. This codes for CASSLPGLAEETQYF.

The gene calls are TRBV5-8 and TRBJ1-6; D not certain. The V end lost 2 bases, the J end lost 13 bases, and 7 bases lay between the germline ends. The CDR3 extends over 11 amino acids. The germline V gene encodes CDR1 SGHTS and CDR2 YDEGEE. The CDR3 region is CASSFPVPLHF. The CDR3 nucleotides are TGTGCCAGCAGCTTCCCTGTGCCCCTCCACTTT.

The V and J genes are TRBV20-1 and TRBJ2-7; D not certain. The CDR3 runs to 13 residues. Looked up from germline, CDR1 is DFQATT and CDR2 is SNEGSKA (reference sequence). V lost 3 bases and J lost 0, with 9 bases in between. The CDR3 protein is CSARGYLSYEQYF. CDR3 nucleotide sequence: TGCAGTGCTAGGGGCTATCTCTCCTACGAGCAGTACTTC.

This chain connects TRBV7-9 to TRBJ1-5, with a weak D call TRBD1 (6 bases). The CDR3 has 14 residues. V gave up 5 bases and J gave up 2 bases, with 10 bases separating them. From germline, CDR1 is SEHNR and CDR2 FQNEAQ (reference sequence). The CDR3 DNA follows: TGTGCCAGCAGCCCACCAGGGGGCAATCAGCCCCAGCATTTT. Its translation is CASSPPGGNQPQHF.

V usage is TRBV19 and J usage is TRBJ1-1; TRBD1 matches 11 bases. Per germline, CDR1 LNHDA and CDR2 SQIVND (reference sequence). The CDR3 sequence is 18 residues long. The J segment lost 3 bases and the V segment lost 5 bases, leaving 14 bases of the junction unmatched. CDR3 DNA: TGTGCCAGTAGTCGGGACAGGGGGAAAGTCCAGTCGGACACTGAAGCTTTCTTT. Translated: CASSRDRGKVQSDTEAFF.

The genes are TRBV30 and TRBJ1-6, with D perhaps matching TRBD1 (5 bases). This CDR3 spans 15 amino acids. V was trimmed by 2 bases and J by 7 bases, leaving 15 bases between them. Germline V gene data show CDR1 as GTSNPN and CDR2 as SVGIG (reference sequence). The CDR3 bases are TGTGCCTGGAGTCTGGAGGGACCGCTAAATTCACCCCTCCACTTT. This sequence encodes CAWSLEGPLNSPLHF.

This clonotype was detected once. The chain couples TRBV6-2 or TRBV6-3 to TRBJ2-6; D gene uncertain. The germline CDR1 and CDR2 sequences are MNHEY and SVGEGT. The V end lost 6 bases, the J end lost 4 bases, and 10 bases lay between the germline ends. The CDR3 runs 14 residues. The CDR3 sequence is CASRRSSGANVLTF. In DNA form, the CDR3 reads TGTGCCAGCAGACGAAGCTCCGGGGCCAACGTCCTGACTTTC.

The rearrangement links TRBV7-9 to TRBJ2-5; no clear D gene. Germline V gives CDR1 SEHNR, CDR2 FQNEAQ (reference sequence). V dropped 7 bases and J dropped 7 bases, with 13 bases sitting between them. The CDR3 is 12 amino acids. CDR3: CASTHDPGTQYF. The CDR3 DNA sequence: TGTGCCAGCACCCATGATCCCGGGACCCAGTACTTC.

V and J are TRBV6-5 and TRBJ2-1, with TRBD2 as a possible D gene (6 bases). Deletions cut 6 bases from V and 8 bases from J, with 14 bases between. The CDR3 totals 13 residues. Germline V CDR1 and CDR2: MNHEY, SVGAGI. CDR3 DNA sequence: TGTGCCAGCAGCCTAGGAACTAGCCATGAGCAGTTCTTC. Its translation: CASSLGTSHEQFF.

In DNA form, the CDR3 reads TGTGCCAGCAGTGAGGGGGTGACCTATGGCTACACCTTC. Protein sequence: CASSEGVTYGYTF. The rearrangement links TRBV6-5 to TRBJ1-2, with D perhaps matching TRBD1 (6 bases). V was shortened by 5 bases and J by 4 bases, with 11 bases between the two germline ends. CDR3 length equals 13 residues. Germline CDR1 MNHEY, CDR2 SVGAGI.

The V call is TRBV5-6, the J call TRBJ1-5; D gene unclear. Trimming removed 2 bases at V and 5 bases at J, with 11 bases between. The CDR3 is 14 amino acids. Germline V gene data show CDR1 as SGHDT and CDR2 as YYEEEE. CDR3 region: CASSFGSLDQPQHF. The DNA of the CDR3 is TGTGCCAGCAGCTTCGGTAGTCTCGATCAGCCCCAGCATTTT.

This chain joins TRBV7-6 and TRBJ2-3; no clear D gene. The CDR3 runs to 17 residues. Trimming removed 0 bases from V and 1 base from J, with 14 bases in between. Germline assignment: CDR1 SGHVS and CDR2 FNYEAQ. CDR3 residues: CASSLAGDDLRTDTQYF. CDR3 DNA sequence: TGTGCCAGCAGCTTAGCCGGTGACGACCTCCGCACAGATACGCAGTATTTT.